This TCR beta chain emerged from a study of fetal regulatory T cell absence and autoimmunity. Worth noting for this clone: Its antigen is unknown.

The repertoire was sequenced with immunoSEQ multiplex PCR; TCRdb's copy has only in-frame clones and lacks some. The sample includes 95,000 or so clones, 72% of them seen just once. Notes on the study in general: Some top pancreas TCR clones were over 80-fold enriched versus cord blood.

Germline V gene sequence: CDR1 SGHTA, CDR2 FQGNSA. The CDR3 totals 15 residues. Trimming cost V 3 bases and J 4 bases, with 15 bases left between them. The chain has TRBV7-2 and TRBJ1-2; TRBD1 might be the D (6 bases). This clonotype was sampled from a male donor with IPEX syndrome. Sequenced material: pancreas tissue. This chain's CDR3 is CASSFFRGDFYGYTF. The CDR3 DNA reads as TGTGCCAGCAGCTTCTTTAGGGGGGACTTCTATGGCTACACCTTC.